The T cell receptor beta chain described here comes from a study of spatial heterogeneity in lung cancer. The overall study: Compared with alpha-chain sequences, beta-chain sequences were consistently detected in greater numbers.

This clonotype was picked up many times. In a library made to pick up alpha chains, this beta chain is a stray read with a size that means little. The CDR3 is 15 amino acids. The V gene's germline CDR1 is LGHDT and CDR2 YNNKEL (reference sequence). J lost 4 bases, V lost 4 bases, and 10 bases had no gene match. Documented time point: sample taken at primary tumor resection. The study sequenced unsorted whole RNA from tumor, nontumor lung or frozen PBMC. TCRdb ran MiXCR on the 5' RACE reads and lists one entry per CDR3 protein. The data hold approximately 7,100 distinct CDR3 sequences, with around 3.6% observed a single time.

This material consisted of normal lung tissue next to the tumor, taken at surgery. The receptor comes from a female donor with early-stage non-small cell lung cancer. V and J are TRBV3-1 and TRBJ2-7, with 7 nucleotides matching TRBD2. CDR3 coding DNA: TGTGCCAGCAGCCCCACCCGGGGGGTCAATTACGAGCAGTACTTC. Translated: CASSPTRGVNYEQYF.